This T cell receptor (beta chain) derives from a study of T cell repertoires in cytomegalovirus infection. Study overall: Researchers turned to recently identified HLA-C-restricted CMV epitopes as well as well-studied HLA-B-restricted ones. It was the public TCR beta signatures that indicated both CMV infection and matching HLA type. Study-level findings and limits: HLA-C-restricted, CMV-specific TCR beta clonotypes were dominant ex vivo. Adding up the frequency of public TCR beta families identified people who carried CMV plus the relevant HLA.

Details on this clonotype: The antigen remains unidentified.

The CDR3 runs 14 residues. The V end lost 4 bases, the J end lost 1 base, and 9 bases lay between the germline ends. The germline gives CDR1 ENHRY, CDR2 SYGVKD. TCRdb recomputed calls from the reads with MiXCR, one row per CDR3 protein. Of about 830,000 distinct CDR3 sequences listed, about 30% are singletons. The input for sequencing was cultured CD8+ T cells from PBMCs, taken from culture after CMV antigen stimulation. The receptor was isolated from a human donor in good health (CMV status not recorded). Some clones in this sample may be carry-over from other donors' samples. V gene TRBV10-3 combines with J gene TRBJ2-3; D remains ambiguous. CDR3 DNA: TGTGCCATCAGTGTCAAACCCCGCACAGATACGCAGTATTTT. Translating gives CAISVKPRTDTQYF.